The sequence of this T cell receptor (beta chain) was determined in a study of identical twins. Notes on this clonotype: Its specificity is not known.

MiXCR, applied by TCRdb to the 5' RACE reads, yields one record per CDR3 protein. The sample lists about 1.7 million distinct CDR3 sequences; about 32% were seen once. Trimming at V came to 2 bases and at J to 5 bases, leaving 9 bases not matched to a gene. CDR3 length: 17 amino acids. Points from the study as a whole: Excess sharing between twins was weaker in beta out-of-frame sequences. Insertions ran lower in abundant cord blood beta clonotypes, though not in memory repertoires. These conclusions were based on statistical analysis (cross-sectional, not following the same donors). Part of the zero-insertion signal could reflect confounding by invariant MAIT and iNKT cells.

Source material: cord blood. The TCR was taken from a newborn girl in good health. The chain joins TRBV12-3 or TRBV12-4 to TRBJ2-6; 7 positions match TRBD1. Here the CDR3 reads CASSLRVGGEWANVLTF. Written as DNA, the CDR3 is TGTGCCAGCAGTTTACGGGTAGGGGGCGAATGGGCCAACGTCCTGACTTTC.